The following is a T cell receptor (beta chain) sequence with its context. RNA extraction gave at least 5.5 micrograms of total RNA per sample. This record belongs to a study of blood T cells in healthy people across ages. Study background: Template switching caught about one barcoded beta molecule for each two T cells.

The CDR3 is made up of 14 amino acids. The germline V gene has CDR1 MDHEN and CDR2 SYDVKM. V lost 6 bases and J lost 11, with 22 bases in between. A second PCR of about 6 to 12 cycles used a sample-barcoded 5' primer and a J-beta primer mix. Researchers report that each sample yielded at least 2.5 million CDR3-containing paired-end reads. TCRdb ran MiXCR on the 5' RACE reads and lists one entry per CDR3 protein. Seen here are roughly 800,000 distinct CDR3 sequences, about 62% observed once, and the top ten hold about 20%. The rearrangement uses TRBV28 and TRBJ2-5; D is unresolved. The sample taken for sequencing was blood. The receptor comes from a man in his thirties or forties in good health. The CDR3: CASSPVLVYDEQYF. The CDR3 region has the DNA TGTGCCAGCAGCCCGGTCCTGGTGTACGATGAGCAGTACTTC.